The clone carrying this TCR beta chain was observed at least ten times. The antigen remains undetermined. Making the TCR beta libraries involved quantitative 5'-RACE with molecular barcodes. From the 5' RACE reads, TCRdb called clonotypes with MiXCR, one entry per CDR3 protein. The sample lists a few hundred thousand distinct CDR3 sequences, 15% to 20% occurring once. The data stem from a study of CD8 T cells in ankylosing spondylitis. Findings of the study overall: A TCR beta motif of roughly 8 highly homologous variants seemed to mark ankylosing spondylitis blood.

This CDR3 region has 15 residues. With 2 bases clipped from V and 3 bases from J, the junction kept 2 bases outside the gene matches. Germline CDR1 reads ENHRY; CDR2 reads SYGVKD. The J gene is TRBJ2-2, the V gene TRBV10-3; TRBD1 agrees at 8 bases. The material sequenced was blood, either unsorted or a sorted T cell fraction (not recorded which). The sequence came from a male donor with ankylosing spondylitis. CDR3 region: CAISEGQGYTGELFF. Written as DNA, the CDR3 is TGTGCCATCAGTGAGGGACAGGGCTACACCGGGGAGCTGTTTTTT.